Following are 31 T cell receptor beta chains from one sample sequenced in a study of blood T cell repertoires in COVID-19. Libraries were prepared by immunoSEQ multiplex PCR; TCRdb keeps only in-frame clonotypes and omits some of them. This sample has roughly 60,000 clones, with approximately 85% found just once. Sequencing was done on a sample of peripheral blood. The receptors derive from a man over 45 with active COVID-19.

This chain connects TRBV19 to TRBJ2-2; 8 bases agree with TRBD2. This CDR3 has 15 residues. With 10 bases clipped from V and 5 bases from J, the junction kept 12 bases outside the gene matches. CDR1 is LNHDA, CDR2 SQIVND, per germline (reference sequence). Written as DNA, the CDR3 is TGTGCCACTCACCCGGGGGGGCGGGTAACCGGGGAGCTGTTTTTT. Translated, it gives CATHPGGRVTGELFF. The full variable domain, its missing parts supplied by reference TRBV19 and TRBJ2-2, is DGGITQSPKYLFRKEGQNVTLSCEQNLNHDAMYWYRQDPGQGLRLIYYSQIVNDFQKGDIAEGYSVSREKKESFPLTVTSAQKNPTAFYLCATHPGGRVTGELFFGEGSRLTVL.

This CDR3 is CASSDDITNEKLFF. The CDR3 DNA is TGTGCCAGCAGCGATGACATCACTAATGAAAAACTGTTTTTT. The chain uses TRBV6-5 and TRBJ1-4; no reliable D call. Trimming stripped 6 bases from V and 2 bases from J, with 10 bases between. Germline V CDR1 and CDR2: MNHEY, SVGAGI. The CDR3 covers 14 residues.

V gene TRBV3-1 (or the pseudogene TRBV3-2) combines with J gene TRBJ1-1; D is possibly TRBD1 (5 bases). The CDR3 has 15 residues. The V end lost 0 bases, the J end lost 6 bases, and 14 bases lay between the germline ends. Per the germline V gene, CDR1 is LGHDT and CDR2 is YNNKEL (reference sequence). The DNA of the CDR3 is TGTGCCAGCAGCCAAGATCCTGGGGGGAGTGCTGAAGCTTTCTTT. Amino acids: CASSQDPGGSAEAFF.

CDR3 amino acids: CASSLGISGAYGYTF. The DNA of the CDR3 is TGTGCCAGCAGTTTAGGAATTTCAGGGGCCTATGGCTACACCTTC. The V gene is TRBV27, the J gene TRBJ1-2, with D perhaps matching TRBD1 (6 bases). CDR3 length: 15 residues. The ends were cut back, 2 bases at V and 4 bases at J, with 14 bases in the middle. Germline V gives CDR1 MNHEY, CDR2 SMNVEV (reference sequence).

The chain links TRBV2 to TRBJ2-5; 7 nucleotides agree with TRBD2. Germline assignment: CDR1 SNHLY and CDR2 FYNNEI. With V trimmed by 7 bases and J by 1 base, 0 bases remained unmatched. This CDR3 contains 12 residues. CDR3 nucleotides: TGTGCCAGCAAGCGGGGCCAAGAGACCCAGTACTTC. Protein sequence: CASKRGQETQYF.

This clone was found once. The chain uses TRBV7-2 and TRBJ2-5, with 7 bases lining up with TRBD2. CDR3 size: 15 residues. Germline CDR1 is SGHTA and CDR2 is FQGNSA. The trim removed 5 bases at V and 5 bases at J, leaving 11 bases unmatched. The CDR3 here is CASSVRGRDAETQYF. The DNA of the CDR3 is TGTGCCAGCAGCGTTCGGGGGAGGGATGCGGAGACCCAGTACTTC.

Remarks on this clone: Other DNA sequences of this sample code for an identical CDR3. The chain combines TRBV7-2 with TRBJ1-5; D ambiguous. Trimming pared 1 base from V and 7 bases from J, leaving 14 bases between. Per germline, CDR1 SGHTA and CDR2 FQGNSA. CDR3 length equals 15 residues. CDR3 nucleotide sequence: TGTGCCAGCAGCTTAGGGCCCGGGGAAAACCAGCCCCAGCATTTT. Translation: CASSLGPGENQPQHF.

The V gene is TRBV14, the J gene TRBJ2-7; tentative D call: TRBD2 (6 bases). CDR3 length: 12 amino acids. Trimming pared 8 bases from V and 1 base from J, leaving 9 bases between. The germline CDR1 and CDR2 sequences are SGHDN and FVKESK. The CDR3 bases are TGTGCCAGCGGGAGGAATTCCTACGAGCAGTACTTC. It yields the protein CASGRNSYEQYF.

The V call is TRBV2, the J call TRBJ2-5; a possible D gene is TRBD1 (6 bases). Per germline, CDR1 SNHLY and CDR2 FYNNEI. The CDR3 has 16 amino acids. Trimming cost V 2 bases and J 1 base, with 14 bases left between them. The CDR3 region has the DNA TGTGCCAGCAGTGAACAGGGGTCGCTGACCCAAGAGACCCAGTACTTC. Translated: CASSEQGSLTQETQYF.

The rearrangement uses TRBV7-9 and TRBJ2-2, with D tentatively TRBD1 (5 bases). This CDR3 region has 15 residues. The germline V gene encodes CDR1 SEHNR and CDR2 FQNEAQ (reference sequence). Trimming removed 7 bases from V and 1 base from J, with 13 bases in between. The CDR3 DNA follows: TGTGCCAGCAACTGGGGCGGATTGAACACCGGGGAGCTGTTTTTT. It codes for CASNWGGLNTGELFF.

V usage is TRBV7-9 and J usage is TRBJ1-2, with 9 bases fitting TRBD1. Trimming removed 5 bases from V and 8 bases from J; junction bases left unmatched: 9. Germline V gives CDR1 SEHNR, CDR2 FQNEAQ (reference sequence). This CDR3 has 14 amino acids. CDR3 DNA: TGTGCCAGCAGCCCCGGGACAGGGTTTGAGGGCTACACCTTC. This sequence encodes CASSPGTGFEGYTF.

The chain couples TRBV19 to TRBJ2-6; 11 nucleotides align to TRBD1. CDR1 is LNHDA and CDR2 is SQIVND in the germline V gene (reference sequence). The V and J ends lost 5 bases and 3 bases, in that order; junction bases with no gene match: 9. The CDR3 consists of 18 residues. CDR3 region: CASSLSRTGGGGANVLTF. The CDR3 coding sequence is TGTGCCAGTAGTCTCTCCCGGACAGGGGGCGGTGGGGCCAACGTCCTGACTTTC.

The rearrangement joins TRBV6-5 to TRBJ2-7; D is unresolved. CDR1 is MNHEY and CDR2 is SVGAGI in the germline V gene. The CDR3 runs to 13 residues. V was shortened by 5 bases and J by 4 bases, with 12 bases between the two germline ends. CDR3 coding DNA: TGTGCCAGCAGTCGTCGCGCGGCTTACGAGCAGTACTTC. It encodes CASSRRAAYEQYF.

The rearrangement joins TRBV9 to TRBJ2-3; TRBD2 matches 8 bases. J gave up 4 bases and V 0 bases, and 4 bases lay outside the gene matches. The CDR3 consists of 15 residues. From germline, CDR1 is SGDLS and CDR2 YYNGEE. CDR3 protein: CASSVAAGASDTQYF. The DNA of the CDR3 is TGTGCCAGCAGCGTAGCAGCGGGGGCGTCAGATACGCAGTATTTT.

The V gene is TRBV11-2, the J gene TRBJ1-2; the match to TRBD1 covers 8 bases. V gave up 1 base and J gave up 4 bases; unmatched junction bases: 8. The germline gives CDR1 SGHAT, CDR2 FQNNGV. This CDR3 comprises 16 residues. CDR3 sequence reads: CASSLGAGGAGYGYTF. Here the CDR3 DNA reads TGTGCCAGCAGCTTAGGGGCAGGGGGCGCTGGCTATGGCTACACCTTC.

The genes are TRBV15 and TRBJ2-1; D is uncertain. Trimming took off 6 bases at V and 3 bases at J, with 12 bases between the two ends. Germline CDR1 reads LNHNV; CDR2 reads YYDKDF (reference sequence). The CDR3 extends over 14 amino acids. The CDR3 region is CATSVGEGYNEQFF. DNA for the CDR3: TGTGCCACCAGTGTGGGCGAAGGCTACAATGAGCAGTTCTTC.

V is TRBV5-1 and J is TRBJ2-5, with 10 nucleotides matching TRBD2. The trim removed 3 bases at V and 4 bases at J, leaving 6 bases unmatched. Per the germline V gene, CDR1 is SGHRS and CDR2 is YFSETQ. The CDR3 totals 15 residues. This chain's CDR3 is CASSSASGGGETQYF. CDR3 coding DNA: TGCGCCAGCAGCTCCGCTAGCGGGGGCGGAGAGACCCAGTACTTC. The entire variable domain, with the rest obtained from reference TRBV5-1 and TRBJ2-5, is as follows: KAGVTQTPRYLIKTRGQQVTLSCSPISGHRSVSWYQQTPGQGLQFLFEYFSETQRNKGNFPGRFSGRQFSNSRSEMNVSTLELGDSALYLCASSSASGGGETQYFGPGTRLLVL.

The DNA of the CDR3 is TGCGCCAGCAGTCAATCTCGGAGGGCTGGAAACACCATATATTTT. The encoded protein is CASSQSRRAGNTIYF. The chain uses TRBV23-1 and TRBJ1-3; D remains unclear. TRBV23-1 counts as an open reading frame of uncertain function. The CDR3 runs 15 residues. V lost 0 bases and J lost 2, with 8 bases in between.

This rearrangement joins TRBV6-1 to TRBJ1-5; D is uncertain. Germline CDR1 is MNHNS and CDR2 is SASEGT. The CDR3 contains 13 residues. V was cut by 4 bases and J by 3 bases, with 7 bases left in between. CDR3 nucleotide sequence: TGTGCCAGCAGTGGAGCTTACAATCAGCCCCAGCATTTT. It encodes CASSGAYNQPQHF.

The V and J genes are TRBV30 and TRBJ1-2; 10 bases are a match to TRBD1. The CDR3 has 12 amino acids. The germline V gene has CDR1 GTSNPN and CDR2 SVGIG (reference sequence). V trimming: 5 bases; J trimming: 6 bases; junction bases outside the gene matches: 3. The CDR3 reads CAWDRGQDGYTF. CDR3 bases: TGTGCCTGGGACAGGGGGCAGGATGGCTACACCTTC.

V and J are TRBV5-1 and TRBJ1-5; D not resolved. CDR1 and CDR2 from the germline V gene are SGHRS and YFSETQ. This CDR3 is 15 amino acids long. V was cut by 0 bases and J by 1 base, with 8 bases left in between. CDR3 DNA sequence: TGCGCCAGCAGCTTGGGGTACGGGAGCAATCAGCCCCAGCATTTT. This codes for CASSLGYGSNQPQHF.

This clone was found a few times. The chain uses TRBV7-9 and TRBJ1-3; D is undetermined. The germline V gene has CDR1 SEHNR and CDR2 FQNEAQ (reference sequence). The CDR3 length is 17 residues. Trimming cost V 1 base and J 0 bases, with 13 bases left between them. As DNA, the CDR3 is TGTGCCAGCAGCTTAGTAGTGTCGGGAGCCTCTGGAAACACCATATATTTT. It specifies CASSLVVSGASGNTIYF.

The CDR3 DNA reads as TGTGCCAGCAGTTCGGGTCATTCTGCAGATACGCAGTATTTT. Translating it yields CASSSGHSADTQYF. This sequence joins TRBV6-2 or TRBV6-3 and TRBJ2-3; D remains ambiguous. The V end lost 4 bases, the J end lost 4 bases, and 12 bases lay between the germline ends. Per the germline V gene, CDR1 is MNHEY and CDR2 is SVGEGT. The CDR3 extends over 14 amino acids.

This chain joins TRBV10-2 and TRBJ2-3, with 7 positions matching TRBD2. The CDR3 is made up of 12 amino acids. J gave up 5 bases and V 5 bases, and 1 base lay outside the gene matches. Germline loops: CDR1 WSHSY, CDR2 SAAADI. The CDR3 loop is CASSPGGDTQYF. The CDR3 DNA reads TGCGCCAGCAGTCCGGGAGGAGATACGCAGTATTTT.

The chain is built from TRBV24-1 and TRBJ2-2; TRBD1 agrees at 7 bases. This CDR3 is built from 14 residues. The J segment lost 6 bases and the V segment lost 5 bases, leaving 5 bases of the junction unmatched. In germline, CDR1 is KGHDR, CDR2 SFDVKD. CDR3 sequence: CATSAAGGPGELFF. The CDR3 nucleotides are TGTGCCACCAGTGCTGCAGGGGGACCCGGGGAGCTGTTTTTT.

The V gene is TRBV7-7, the J gene TRBJ2-1; 11 positions match TRBD1. From germline, CDR1 is SSHAT and CDR2 FNYEAQ (reference sequence). Trimming at V came to 4 bases and at J to 6 bases, leaving 5 bases not matched to a gene. This CDR3 is 15 amino acids long. CDR3 amino acids: CASSSGTGGFNEQFF. The CDR3 coding sequence is TGTGCCAGCAGCTCCGGGACAGGGGGATTCAATGAGCAGTTCTTC.

The chain carries TRBV6-1 and TRBJ2-7; maybe TRBD1 (5 bases). The V gene lost 2 bases and the J gene lost 0 bases, with 11 bases spanning the gap. The germline V gene has CDR1 MNHNS and CDR2 SASEGT. The CDR3 runs 15 residues. This chain's CDR3 is CASSEIGHFSYEQYF. CDR3 coding DNA: TGTGCCAGCAGTGAAATCGGACATTTCTCCTACGAGCAGTACTTC.

This chain links TRBV18 with TRBJ2-7, with TRBD2 matching 13 bases. V gave up 3 bases and J gave up 2 bases; unmatched junction bases: 4. Germline CDR1 is KGHSH and CDR2 is LQKENI. The CDR3 contains 16 residues. CDR3 in amino acids: CASSPEGLAGTYEQYF. The CDR3 nucleotides are TGTGCCAGCTCACCCGAGGGACTAGCGGGGACCTACGAGCAGTACTTC.

This clone has just a few counts. This chain links TRBV19 with TRBJ1-1, with a weak D call TRBD1 (6 bases). Germline CDR1 reads LNHDA; CDR2 reads SQIVND (reference sequence). V was trimmed by 9 bases and J by 7 bases, leaving 21 bases between them. This CDR3 has 14 amino acids. The CDR3, as DNA: TGTGCCAGCCGGACGCGGGGGCAGGGGTTTGAAGCTTTCTTT. Amino acid sequence: CASRTRGQGFEAFF.

The chain uses TRBV6-2 or TRBV6-3 and TRBJ1-1; a possible D gene is TRBD1 (6 bases). Germline V CDR1 and CDR2: MNHEY, SVGEGT. The length of the CDR3 is 16 residues. The ends were cut back, 0 bases at V and 1 base at J, with 12 bases in the middle. Here the CDR3 reads CASSYSPGHPNTEAFF. In nucleotides, the CDR3 is TGTGCCAGCAGTTACTCGCCGGGACACCCGAACACTGAAGCTTTCTTT.

This clone was seen a single time. This rearrangement joins TRBV7-2 to TRBJ2-7, with a tentative D call TRBD2 (6 bases). The CDR3 is made up of 13 amino acids. CDR1 is SGHTA, CDR2 FQGNSA, per germline. The V and J ends lost 5 bases and 6 bases respectively, with 14 bases between them. The CDR3 spells CASSAGLLLEQYF. The CDR3 DNA reads TGTGCCAGCAGCGCCGGACTACTTCTCGAGCAGTACTTC.